This is a list of T cell receptor beta chains from one sample in a study of T cell repertoires in cytomegalovirus infection. The antigens these receptors bind are not known. Via MiXCR, TCRdb re-called the reads, giving one row per CDR3 protein. The data hold 100,000 to 150,000 distinct CDR3 sequences, with 32% observed a single time. The input for sequencing was CD8+ T cells from cultured PBMCs, taken from culture after CMV antigen stimulation. The source of these receptors is a human donor in good health (CMV status not recorded). Some clones in this sample may be carry-over from other donors' samples. CDR3s include the opening cysteine and the closing phenylalanine or tryptophan. The D gene is left open where the match is weak. Size tells how often a clone was seen (once, few, many) or the class of an expanded clone, and some rows leave it out.

DNA	CDR3	D	J	V	size
TGCGCCAGCAGCCAAGATAGTGCAGGGTACTACGAGCAGTACTTC	CASSQDSAGYYEQYF	NA	TRBJ2-7	TRBV4-1	few
TGTGCCAGCAGCTTGACCCGGACCATTAACAATGAGCAGTTCTTC	CASSLTRTINNEQFF	NA	TRBJ2-1	TRBV6-2/TRBV6-3	few
TGTGCCAGCATACTCGACAGGTCTCCCGGAGAGACCCAGTACTTC	CASILDRSPGETQYF	NA	TRBJ2-5	TRBV6-1	many
TGTGCCACCGGCTACTGGCGGGCGAACACAGATACGCAGTATTTT	CATGYWRANTDTQYF	NA	TRBJ2-3	TRBV15	NA
TGTGCCAGCAGCTTCCGACAGGGCGCAAACACTGAAGCTTTCTTT	CASSFRQGANTEAFF	TRBD1	TRBJ1-1	TRBV7-9	NA
TGCAGCGTTAGATGGGGGGGAGGAGAGACCCAGTACTTC	CSVRWGGGETQYF	TRBD2	TRBJ2-5	TRBV29-1	NA
TGTGCCAGCACCCCACCGGGGCCGATGAACACTGAAGCTTTCTTT	CASTPPGPMNTEAFF	NA	TRBJ1-1	TRBV7-9	NA
TGCGCCAGCAGCTTGACAGGGACAACTGCAACTAATGAAAAACTGTTTTTT	CASSLTGTTATNEKLFF	NA	TRBJ1-4	TRBV5-1	NA
TGTGCCAGCAGTTACTCTCCAGGGGGCATCGTCAATGAGCAGTTCTTC	CASSYSPGGIVNEQFF	TRBD1	TRBJ2-1	TRBV6-6	NA
TGTGCCAGCAGCCAAGATCTTGGGGTCGGATCACCCCTCCACTTT	CASSQDLGVGSPLHF	NA	TRBJ1-6	TRBV3-1	NA
TGCGCCAGCAGCCAAGATCCCGGGGGGGCCCTCAAAAACATTCAGTACTTC	CASSQDPGGALKNIQYF	TRBD2	TRBJ2-4	TRBV4-1	many
TGTGCCAGCAGTGTGTCTAGCGGGGGGCGCGATGAGCAGTTCTTC	CASSVSSGGRDEQFF	TRBD2	TRBJ2-1	TRBV6-4	many
TGTGCCAGCTCACCTGAGGACAGGGGAAGCAATCAGCCCCAGCATTTT	CASSPEDRGSNQPQHF	TRBD1	TRBJ1-5	TRBV18	NA
TGCAGCGTTGGCCCGAACACCGGGGAGCTGTTTTTT	CSVGPNTGELFF	NA	TRBJ2-2	TRBV29-1	few